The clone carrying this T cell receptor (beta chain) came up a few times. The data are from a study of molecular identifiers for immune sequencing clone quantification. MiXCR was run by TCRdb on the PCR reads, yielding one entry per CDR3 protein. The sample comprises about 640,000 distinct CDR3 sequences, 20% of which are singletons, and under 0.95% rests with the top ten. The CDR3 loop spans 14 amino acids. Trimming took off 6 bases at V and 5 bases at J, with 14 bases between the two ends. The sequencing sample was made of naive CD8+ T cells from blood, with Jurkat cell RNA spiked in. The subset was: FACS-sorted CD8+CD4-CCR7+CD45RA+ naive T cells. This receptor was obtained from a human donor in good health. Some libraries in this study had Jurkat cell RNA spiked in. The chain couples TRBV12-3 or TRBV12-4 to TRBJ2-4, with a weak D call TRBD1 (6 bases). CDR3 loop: CASRPQGWENIQYF. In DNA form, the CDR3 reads TGTGCCAGCAGGCCACAGGGCTGGGAAAACATTCAGTACTTC.